This TCR beta chain comes out of a study of T cells in narcolepsy. Germline CDR1 SGHTA, CDR2 FQGNSA. The CDR3 runs 15 residues. Trimming cost V 1 base and J 7 bases; bases outside gene matches: 9. Measured with immunoSEQ multiplex PCR; TCRdb has only the in-frame clones, and not every one. The sample lists approximately 38,000 clones; 75% to 90% were seen once. The sample taken for sequencing was CD45RA- memory CD4+ T cells from PBMCs. The chain uses TRBV7-2 and TRBJ1-2; TRBD1 agrees at 7 bases. This receptor was identified in a human donor with narcolepsy. CDR3 loop: CASSLGRQGRFGYTF. CDR3 bases: TGTGCCAGCAGCTTAGGGAGACAGGGTCGTTTTGGCTACACCTTC.